A single sample gave rise to the 19 T cell receptor beta chains below, sequenced in a study of blood T cell repertoires in COVID-19. Data came from immunoSEQ multiplex PCR; TCRdb stores just in-frame clones and leaves some out. The sample includes 110,000 to 150,000 clones, around 86% of them seen just once. Sequencing input: peripheral blood. Source of these receptors: an elderly woman with acute or convalescent COVID-19.

Concerning this clone itself: A much larger clone differs from this one at a single base, so this may be a read error. CDR3 loop: CSASIFHSSIGYTF. For the CDR3, the DNA is TGCAGTGCTAGTATTTTCCATAGTTCAATTGGCTACACCTTC. The J gene is TRBJ1-2, the V gene TRBV20-1; D gene ambiguous. The CDR3 contains 14 residues. Trimming took 3 bases from V and 7 from J, leaving 18 bases between them. The germline V gene has CDR1 DFQATT and CDR2 SNEGSKA (reference sequence).

The genes are TRBV24-1 and TRBJ2-1; D not resolved. V was clipped by 5 bases and J by 8 bases, with 9 bases between them. The germline V gene has CDR1 KGHDR and CDR2 SFDVKD. The CDR3 totals 12 residues. CDR3 bases: TGTGCCACCAGTGGCTTCGGTTATGAGCAGTTCTTC. The encoded protein is CATSGFGYEQFF.

The genes are TRBV7-8 and TRBJ2-1; no reliable D call. The CDR3 has 14 amino acids. The V gene lost 0 bases and the J gene lost 0 bases, with 3 bases spanning the gap. CDR1 and CDR2 (germline): SGHVS, FQNEAQ. CDR3 protein: CASSLAASYNEQFF. Written as DNA, the CDR3 is TGTGCCAGCAGCTTAGCGGCCTCCTACAATGAGCAGTTCTTC. The full variable domain, with the rest looked up from reference TRBV7-8 and TRBJ2-1, is GAGVSQSPRYKVAKRGQDVALRCDPISGHVSLFWYQQALGQGPEFLTYFQNEAQLDKSGLPSDRFFAERPEGSVSTLKIQRTQQEDSAVYLCASSLAASYNEQFFGPGTRLTVL.

This chain connects TRBV19 to TRBJ2-3; TRBD1 matches at 9 bases. J lost 1 base, V lost 5 bases, and 1 base had no gene match. The germline CDR1 and CDR2 sequences are LNHDA and SQIVND (reference sequence). The CDR3 has 14 amino acids. CDR3 protein: CASSWDRGTDTQYF. The CDR3 nucleotides are TGTGCCAGTAGTTGGGACAGGGGCACAGATACGCAGTATTTT. The entire variable domain, with the rest obtained from reference TRBV19 and TRBJ2-3, is as follows: DGGITQSPKYLFRKEGQNVTLSCEQNLNHDAMYWYRQDPGQGLRLIYYSQIVNDFQKGDIAEGYSVSREKKESFPLTVTSAQKNPTAFYLCASSWDRGTDTQYFGPGTRLTVL.

J is TRBJ2-3 and V is TRBV7-6; D is perhaps TRBD1 (6 bases). Trimming removed 5 bases at V and 0 bases at J, with 18 bases between. CDR1 and CDR2 from the germline V gene are SGHVS and FNYEAQ. This CDR3 spans 17 amino acids. The CDR3 reads CASSPLRDTSSTDTQYF. CDR3 nucleotides: TGTGCCAGCAGCCCTCTTCGGGACACCTCTAGCACAGATACGCAGTATTTT.

Only a few counts were recorded for this clone. This sequence joins TRBV5-1 and TRBJ2-1, with D unclear. This CDR3 contains 13 residues. CDR1 is SGHRS and CDR2 is YFSETQ in the germline V gene. V dropped 5 bases and J dropped 2 bases, with 8 bases sitting between them. DNA of the CDR3: TGCGCCAGCAGTCCAGAAGCCTACAATGAGCAGTTCTTC. It encodes CASSPEAYNEQFF.

The genes are TRBV2 and TRBJ2-7; D might be TRBD1 (6 bases). Trimming left V 2 bases short and J 5 bases short, with 10 bases between. There are 13 residues in the CDR3. Germline CDR1 SNHLY, CDR2 FYNNEI. The CDR3 spells CASSEQGFHEQYF. As DNA, the CDR3 is TGTGCCAGCAGTGAACAGGGGTTCCACGAGCAGTACTTC.

CDR3: CASSEWGGGFAEAFF. In DNA form, the CDR3 reads TGTGCCAGCAGTGAATGGGGTGGGGGGTTCGCTGAAGCTTTCTTT. This chain links TRBV25-1 with TRBJ1-1; possible D gene TRBD1, 5 bases. Germline lookup yields CDR1 MGHDK and CDR2 SYGVNS. V lost 1 base, J lost 6 bases, and 15 bases lay in between. This CDR3 comprises 15 residues.

The chain is built from TRBV5-1 and TRBJ2-7, with TRBD2 identical over 7 bases. The CDR3 length is 17 residues. The V gene end was trimmed by 6 bases and the J gene end by 2 bases; junction bases not matched to a gene: 17. Per germline, CDR1 SGHRS and CDR2 YFSETQ. Here the CDR3 DNA reads TGCGCCAGCAAAGCCAACCCTGGGGCTAGCGGTGCCTACGAGCAGTACTTC. This codes for CASKANPGASGAYEQYF.

The chain carries TRBV5-1 and TRBJ2-7; perhaps TRBD1 as D (6 bases). Germline V gene data show CDR1 as SGHRS and CDR2 as YFSETQ. V lost 5 bases and J 0 bases, leaving 12 bases between the germline ends. The CDR3 totals 14 residues. The CDR3 DNA is TGCGCCAGCAGTGACAGGTCTGTCTCCTACGAGCAGTACTTC. This translates into CASSDRSVSYEQYF.

This clone was detected once. V and J are TRBV5-1 and TRBJ2-1, with D maybe TRBD2 (6 bases). The CDR3 consists of 18 residues. Looked up from germline, CDR1 is SGHRS and CDR2 is YFSETQ. The germline V and J ends were trimmed by 3 bases and 7 bases, with 26 bases remaining between them. For the CDR3, the DNA is TGCGCCAGCAGCTACTCCGTGCCTCGGGGGTCAGCGACGAATGAGCAGTTCTTC. It encodes CASSYSVPRGSATNEQFF.

The chain has TRBV2 and TRBJ2-5; a weak D match, TRBD2 (5 bases). The CDR3 consists of 15 residues. The germline gives CDR1 SNHLY, CDR2 FYNNEI. The V and J ends lost 3 bases and 8 bases respectively, with 19 bases between them. CDR3 coding DNA: TGTGCCAGCAGTGAGGGCGGTGCTAGCAAGTTAACCCAGTACTTC. Protein: CASSEGGASKLTQYF. Based on the CDR3 plus reference TRBV2 and TRBJ2-5, the full variable domain is EPEVTQTPSHQVTQMGQEVILRCVPISNHLYFYWYRQILGQKVEFLVSFYNNEISEKSEIFDDQFSVERPDGSNFTLKIRSTKLEDSAMYFCASSEGGASKLTQYFGPGTRLLVL.

The chain carries TRBV5-4 and TRBJ2-3; D might be TRBD2 (6 bases). The V end lost 1 base, the J end lost 6 bases, and 15 bases lay between the germline ends. The length of the CDR3 is 15 residues. Germline-derived CDR1 and CDR2 are SGHNT and YYREEE (reference sequence). CDR3 protein: CASSLRGRGGDTQYF. In nucleotides, the CDR3 is TGTGCCAGCAGCTTGAGAGGTCGCGGAGGGGATACGCAGTATTTT.

The V and J genes are TRBV11-2 and TRBJ2-7; weak D call: TRBD1 (6 bases). The germline gives CDR1 SGHAT, CDR2 FQNNGV. Trimming removed 3 bases from V and 6 bases from J, with 12 bases in between. The CDR3 is made up of 13 amino acids. The CDR3 DNA reads as TGTGCCAGCAGCTTCCATCAACAGGGCGAGCAGTACTTC. Translating it yields CASSFHQQGEQYF.

The CDR3 nucleotides are TGTGCCAGCAGCCTCCAAGCGGGGGCCACAGATACGCAGTATTTT. Amino acid sequence: CASSLQAGATDTQYF. The chain links TRBV7-2 to TRBJ2-3; the match to TRBD2 covers 8 bases. Germline V lookup: CDR1 SGHTA, CDR2 FQGNSA. The CDR3 extends over 15 amino acids. The V gene end was trimmed by 5 bases and the J gene end by 2 bases; junction bases not matched to a gene: 6.

The V and J genes are TRBV7-9 and TRBJ1-6; D is uncertain. V was cut by 1 base and J by 7 bases, with 11 bases left in between. Germline V gene data show CDR1 as SEHNR and CDR2 as FQNEAQ (reference sequence). This CDR3 spans 15 amino acids. Here the CDR3 reads CASSLGGGENSPLHF. The CDR3 nucleotides read TGTGCCAGCAGCTTAGGTGGCGGGGAAAATTCACCCCTCCACTTT.

The chain links TRBV5-1 to TRBJ2-1; TRBD1 matches at 7 bases. The V gene's germline CDR1 is SGHRS and CDR2 YFSETQ. V was pared by 4 bases and J by 8 bases, with 12 bases of the junction left unmatched. There are 15 residues in the CDR3. The CDR3 loop is CASSLRTEGADEQFF. CDR3 DNA sequence: TGCGCCAGCAGCCTTAGGACAGAGGGGGCGGATGAGCAGTTCTTC.

This clone was seen just once. The chain employs TRBV5-1 and TRBJ2-1; a possible D gene is TRBD2 (6 bases). The germline V gene has CDR1 SGHRS and CDR2 YFSETQ. This CDR3 spans 15 amino acids. V lost 4 bases and J lost 4, with 15 bases in between. DNA for the CDR3: TGCGCCAGCAGCCTGATAGCGGATATTTACAATGAGCAGTTCTTC. Encoded protein: CASSLIADIYNEQFF.

J is TRBJ1-4 and V is TRBV19; 7 bases are a match to TRBD1. The CDR3 extends over 16 amino acids. V was clipped by 3 bases and J by 7 bases; unmatched bases: 11. Germline CDR1 and CDR2: LNHDA and SQIVND (reference sequence). This CDR3 reads CASSIRVNRGSEKLFF. CDR3 coding DNA: TGTGCCAGTAGTATCCGGGTCAACAGGGGCAGTGAAAAACTGTTTTTT. Full variable domain (remainder filled in from reference TRBV19 and TRBJ1-4): DGGITQSPKYLFRKEGQNVTLSCEQNLNHDAMYWYRQDPGQGLRLIYYSQIVNDFQKGDIAEGYSVSREKKESFPLTVTSAQKNPTAFYLCASSIRVNRGSEKLFFGSGTQLSVL.